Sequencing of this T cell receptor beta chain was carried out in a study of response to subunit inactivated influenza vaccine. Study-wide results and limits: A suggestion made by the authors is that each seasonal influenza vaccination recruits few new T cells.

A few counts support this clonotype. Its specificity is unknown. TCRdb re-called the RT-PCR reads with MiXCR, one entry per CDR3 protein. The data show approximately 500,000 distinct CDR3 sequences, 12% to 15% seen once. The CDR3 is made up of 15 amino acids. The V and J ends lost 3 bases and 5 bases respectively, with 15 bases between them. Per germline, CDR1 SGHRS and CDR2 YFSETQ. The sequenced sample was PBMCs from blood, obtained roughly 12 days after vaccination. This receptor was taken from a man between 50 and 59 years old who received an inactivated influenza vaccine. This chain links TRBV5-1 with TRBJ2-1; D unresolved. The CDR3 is CASSSSRVRHNEQFF. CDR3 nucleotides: TGCGCCAGCAGCTCTTCTAGGGTTCGGCACAATGAGCAGTTCTTC.